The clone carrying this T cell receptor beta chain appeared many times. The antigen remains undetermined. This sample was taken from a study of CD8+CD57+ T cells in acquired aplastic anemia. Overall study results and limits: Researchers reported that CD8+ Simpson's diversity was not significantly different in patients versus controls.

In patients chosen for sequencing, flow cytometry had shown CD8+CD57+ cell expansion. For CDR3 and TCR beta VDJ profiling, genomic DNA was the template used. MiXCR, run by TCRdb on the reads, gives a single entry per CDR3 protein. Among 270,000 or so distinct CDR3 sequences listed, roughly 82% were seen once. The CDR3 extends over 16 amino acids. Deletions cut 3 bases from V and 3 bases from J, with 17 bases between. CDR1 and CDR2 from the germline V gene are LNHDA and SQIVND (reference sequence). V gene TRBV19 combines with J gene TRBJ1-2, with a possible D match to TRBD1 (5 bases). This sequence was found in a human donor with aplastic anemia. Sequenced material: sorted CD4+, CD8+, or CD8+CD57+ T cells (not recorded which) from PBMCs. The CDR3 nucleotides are TGTGCCAGTAGTATTGGGGCCGGGATCCCTGACTATGGCTACACCTTC. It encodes CASSIGAGIPDYGYTF. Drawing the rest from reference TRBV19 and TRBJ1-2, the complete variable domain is DGGITQSPKYLFRKEGQNVTLSCEQNLNHDAMYWYRQDPGQGLRLIYYSQIVNDFQKGDIAEGYSVSREKKESFPLTVTSAQKNPTAFYLCASSIGAGIPDYGYTFGSGTRLTVV.